These 2 T cell receptor beta chains were all obtained from the same sample, sequenced in a study of cytomegalovirus exposure and HLA in healthy donors. 60 Vbeta and 13 Jbeta primers were used in PCR. Sequencing used immunoSEQ multiplex PCR; TCRdb keeps in-frame clones, though not all of them. The sample shows approximately 100,000 clones, 60% to 80% of them seen only once. The sequencing input was PBMCs. These receptors all stem from a woman aged 18-30 years in good health and CMV-seropositive.

The V gene is TRBV2, the J gene TRBJ1-2; 7 bases align to TRBD1. The CDR3 sequence is 16 residues long. Germline lookup yields CDR1 SNHLY and CDR2 FYNNEI. The J segment lost 0 bases and the V segment lost 6 bases, leaving 10 bases of the junction unmatched. DNA of the CDR3: TGTGCCAGCAGCGTTAACGCGGACAGGTCTAACTATGGCTACACCTTC. This codes for CASSVNADRSNYGYTF.

This clone was picked up one time. The chain combines TRBV4-3 with TRBJ1-5; D is undetermined. This CDR3 is built from 15 residues. Trimming took 4 bases from V and 4 from J, leaving 14 bases between them. CDR1 and CDR2 from the germline V gene are LGHNA and YSLEER. The CDR3 DNA reads as TGCGCCAGCAGCCCCTCCGGGAGGCTAAATCAGCCCCAGCATTTT. Protein sequence: CASSPSGRLNQPQHF.